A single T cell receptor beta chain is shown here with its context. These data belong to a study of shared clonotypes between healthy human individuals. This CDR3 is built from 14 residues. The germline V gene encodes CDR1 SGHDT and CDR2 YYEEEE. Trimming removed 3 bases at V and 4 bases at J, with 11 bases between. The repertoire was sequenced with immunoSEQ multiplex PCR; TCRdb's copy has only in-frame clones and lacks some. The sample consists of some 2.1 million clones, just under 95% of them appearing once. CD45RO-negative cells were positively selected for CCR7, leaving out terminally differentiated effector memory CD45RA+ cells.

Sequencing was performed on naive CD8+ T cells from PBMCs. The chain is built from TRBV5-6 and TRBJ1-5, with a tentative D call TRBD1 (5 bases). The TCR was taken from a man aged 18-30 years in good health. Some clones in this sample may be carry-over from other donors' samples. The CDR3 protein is CASSSGLMNQPQHF. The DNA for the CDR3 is TGTGCCAGCAGCTCGGGACTTATGAATCAGCCCCAGCATTTT. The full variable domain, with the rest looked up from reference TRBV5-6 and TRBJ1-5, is DAGVTQSPTHLIKTRGQQVTLRCSPKSGHDTVSWYQQALGQGPQFIFQYYEEEERQRGNFPDRFSGHQFPNYSSELNVNALLLGDSALYLCASSSGLMNQPQHFGDGTRLSIL.